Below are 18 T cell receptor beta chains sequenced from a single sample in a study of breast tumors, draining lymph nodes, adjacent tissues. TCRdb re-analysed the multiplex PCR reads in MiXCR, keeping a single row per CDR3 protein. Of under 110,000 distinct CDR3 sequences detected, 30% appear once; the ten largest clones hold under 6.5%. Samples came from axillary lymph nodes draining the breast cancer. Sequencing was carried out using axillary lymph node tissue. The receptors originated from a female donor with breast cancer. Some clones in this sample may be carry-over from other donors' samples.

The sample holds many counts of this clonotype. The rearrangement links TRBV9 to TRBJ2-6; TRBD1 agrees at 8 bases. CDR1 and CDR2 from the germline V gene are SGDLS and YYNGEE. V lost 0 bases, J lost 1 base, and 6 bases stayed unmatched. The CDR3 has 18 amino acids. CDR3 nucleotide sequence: TGTGCCAGCAGCGTAGTATGGACAGGGATATCTGGGGCCAACGTCCTGACTTTC. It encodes CASSVVWTGISGANVLTF.

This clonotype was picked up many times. In DNA form, the CDR3 reads TGTGCCATCGGTGCCGAGTCTAGGGAGCAGTACTTC. This sequence encodes CAIGAESREQYF. The J gene is TRBJ2-7, the V gene TRBV10-3, with no clear D. Germline values: CDR1 ENHRY, CDR2 SYGVKD. The V end lost 8 bases, the J end lost 7 bases, and 15 bases lay between the germline ends. CDR3 length: 12 residues.

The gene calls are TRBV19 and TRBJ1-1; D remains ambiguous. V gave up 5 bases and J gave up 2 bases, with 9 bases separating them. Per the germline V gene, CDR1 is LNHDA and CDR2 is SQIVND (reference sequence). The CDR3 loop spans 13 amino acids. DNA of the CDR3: TGTGCCAGTAGTGAATACAGTAACACTGAAGCTTTCTTT. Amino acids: CASSEYSNTEAFF.

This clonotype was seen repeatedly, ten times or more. CDR3 nucleotides: TGTGCCAGCAGCTTAGCGCAGGGGACTAATGAAAAACTGTTTTTT. Residues: CASSLAQGTNEKLFF. The chain combines TRBV7-8 with TRBJ1-4; D perhaps matches TRBD1 (6 bases). Trimming pared 0 bases from V and 2 bases from J, leaving 7 bases between. CDR1 is SGHVS and CDR2 is FQNEAQ in the germline V gene. CDR3 length: 15 amino acids. Full variable domain (outside the CDR3, taken from reference TRBV7-8 and TRBJ1-4): GAGVSQSPRYKVAKRGQDVALRCDPISGHVSLFWYQQALGQGPEFLTYFQNEAQLDKSGLPSDRFFAERPEGSVSTLKIQRTQQEDSAVYLCASSLAQGTNEKLFFGSGTQLSVL.

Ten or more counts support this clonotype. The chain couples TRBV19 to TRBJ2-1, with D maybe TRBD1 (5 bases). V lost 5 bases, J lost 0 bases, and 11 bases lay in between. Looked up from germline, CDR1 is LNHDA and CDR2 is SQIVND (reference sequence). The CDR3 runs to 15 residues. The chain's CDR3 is CASSSDSSSYNEQFF. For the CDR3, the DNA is TGTGCCAGTAGTTCCGACAGTAGCTCCTACAATGAGCAGTTCTTC.

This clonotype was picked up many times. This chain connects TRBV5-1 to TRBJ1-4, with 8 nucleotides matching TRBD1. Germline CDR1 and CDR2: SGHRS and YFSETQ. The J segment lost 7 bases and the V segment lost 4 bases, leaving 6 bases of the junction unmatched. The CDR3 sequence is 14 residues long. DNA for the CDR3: TGCGCCAGCAGCACCAGGGGGCAGGGTGAAAAACTGTTTTTT. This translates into CASSTRGQGEKLFF.

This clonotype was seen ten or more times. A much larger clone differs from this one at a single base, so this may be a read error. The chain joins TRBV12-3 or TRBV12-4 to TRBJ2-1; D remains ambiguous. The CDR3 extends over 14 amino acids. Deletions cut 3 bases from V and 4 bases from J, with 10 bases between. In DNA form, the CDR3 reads TGTGCCAGCAGTTTCGGTAGCTATTACAATGAGCAGTTCTTC. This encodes CASSFGSYYNEQFF.

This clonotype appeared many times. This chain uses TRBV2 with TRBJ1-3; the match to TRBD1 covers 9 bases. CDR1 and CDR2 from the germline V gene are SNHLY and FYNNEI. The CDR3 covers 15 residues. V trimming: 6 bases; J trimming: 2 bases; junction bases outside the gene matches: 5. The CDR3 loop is CASRGTGWTGNTIYF. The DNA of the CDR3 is TGTGCCAGCAGGGGGACAGGGTGGACTGGAAACACCATATATTTT.

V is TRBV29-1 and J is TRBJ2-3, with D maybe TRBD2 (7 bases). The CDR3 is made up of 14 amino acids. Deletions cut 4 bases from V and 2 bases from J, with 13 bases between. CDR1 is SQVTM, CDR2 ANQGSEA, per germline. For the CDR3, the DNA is TGCAGCGTTGCGAAAGGGGGGGCCACAGATACGCAGTATTTT. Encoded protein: CSVAKGGATDTQYF.

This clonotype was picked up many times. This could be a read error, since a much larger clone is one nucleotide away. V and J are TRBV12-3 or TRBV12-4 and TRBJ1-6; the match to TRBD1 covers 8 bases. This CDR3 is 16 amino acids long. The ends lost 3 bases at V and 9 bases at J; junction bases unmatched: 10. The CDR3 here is CASSFAQGAIGSPLHF. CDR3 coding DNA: TGTGCCAGCAGTTTCGCTCAGGGGGCGATAGGTTCACCCCTCCACTTT.

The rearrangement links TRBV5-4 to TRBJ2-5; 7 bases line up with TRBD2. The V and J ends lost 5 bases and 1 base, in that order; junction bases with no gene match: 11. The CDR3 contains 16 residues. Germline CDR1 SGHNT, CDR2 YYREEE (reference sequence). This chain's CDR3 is CASSHLAAGRQETQYF. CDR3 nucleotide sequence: TGTGCCAGCAGTCATCTAGCGGCAGGACGCCAAGAGACCCAGTACTTC.

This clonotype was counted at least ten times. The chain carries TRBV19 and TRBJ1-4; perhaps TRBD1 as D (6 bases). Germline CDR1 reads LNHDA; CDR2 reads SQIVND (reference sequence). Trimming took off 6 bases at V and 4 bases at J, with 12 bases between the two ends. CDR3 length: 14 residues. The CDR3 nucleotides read TGTGCCAGTAGCCAACAGGGAGTTAATGAAAAACTGTTTTTT. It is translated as CASSQQGVNEKLFF.

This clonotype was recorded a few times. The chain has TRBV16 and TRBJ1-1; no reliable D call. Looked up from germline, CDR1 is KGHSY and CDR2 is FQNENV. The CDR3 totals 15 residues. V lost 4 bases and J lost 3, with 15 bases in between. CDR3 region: CASSPYSVAHTEAFF. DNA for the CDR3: TGTGCCAGCAGCCCCTACTCGGTAGCCCACACTGAAGCTTTCTTT.

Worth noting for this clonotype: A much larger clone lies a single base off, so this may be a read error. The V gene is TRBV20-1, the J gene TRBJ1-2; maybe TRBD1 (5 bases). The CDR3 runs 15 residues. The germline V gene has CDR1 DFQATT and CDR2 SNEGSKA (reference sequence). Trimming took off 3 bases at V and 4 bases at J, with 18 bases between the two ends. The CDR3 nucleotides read TGCAGTGCTAGCCTGGGGCCCCTCACTACCTATGGCTACACCTTC. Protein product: CSASLGPLTTYGYTF.

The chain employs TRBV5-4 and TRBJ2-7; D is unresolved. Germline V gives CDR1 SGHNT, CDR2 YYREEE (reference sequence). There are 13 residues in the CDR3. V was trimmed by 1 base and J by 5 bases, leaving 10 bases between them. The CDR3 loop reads CASSLFGLHEQYF. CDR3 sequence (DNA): TGTGCCAGCAGCTTGTTCGGATTGCACGAGCAGTACTTC.

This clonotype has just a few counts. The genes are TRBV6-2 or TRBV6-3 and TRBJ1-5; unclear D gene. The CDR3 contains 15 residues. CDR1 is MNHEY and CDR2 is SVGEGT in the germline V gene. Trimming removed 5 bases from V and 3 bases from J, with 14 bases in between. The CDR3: CASSHTGSYNQPQHF. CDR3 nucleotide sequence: TGTGCCAGCAGTCACACGGGTAGTTACAATCAGCCCCAGCATTTT.

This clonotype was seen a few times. DNA of the CDR3: TGTGCCAGCAGTGCAAAATTTACAGGGAACACTGAAGCTTTCTTT. Its translation: CASSAKFTGNTEAFF. The rearrangement uses TRBV6-1 and TRBJ1-1, with D tentatively TRBD1 (5 bases). This CDR3 spans 15 amino acids. Germline V gene sequence: CDR1 MNHNS, CDR2 SASEGT. The V end was cut by 4 bases, the J end by 1 base, with 13 bases between.

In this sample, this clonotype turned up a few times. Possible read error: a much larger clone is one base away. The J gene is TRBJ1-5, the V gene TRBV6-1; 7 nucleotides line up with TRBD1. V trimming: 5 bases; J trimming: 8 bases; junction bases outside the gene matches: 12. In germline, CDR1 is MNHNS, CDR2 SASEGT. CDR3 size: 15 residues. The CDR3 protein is CASSSGGGPRKPQHF. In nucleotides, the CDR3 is TGTGCCAGCAGTTCAGGGGGAGGGCCCCGGAAGCCCCAGCATTTT.